The clone carrying this T cell receptor beta chain has ten or more counts. Its antigen is not known. The CDR3 runs to 13 residues. Trimming cost V 8 bases and J 1 base, with 9 bases left between them. Germline CDR1 reads MNHEY; CDR2 reads SVGEGT. This sample is part of a study of Graves' ophthalmopathy and Graves' hyperthyroidism. The TCR beta CDR3 regions underwent amplification from RNA transcripts. RT-PCR was first run with HTBI primers, then multiplex PCR in a second round. TCRdb re-derived calls from the multiplex PCR reads in MiXCR, one entry per CDR3 protein. The data show nearly 400,000 distinct CDR3 sequences, with 15% to 20% seen just once and around 1.5% held by the top ten. Study findings and constraints: In blood, most expanded thyroid clonotypes above 0.001 frequency were also detected. A 13-signature model separated ophthalmopathy from stable hyperthyroidism, just over 85% sensitivity, 75% to 84% specificity.

The sample taken for sequencing was peripheral blood. The gene calls are TRBV6-2 or TRBV6-3 and TRBJ1-3, with a weak D call TRBD1 (5 bases). The clonotype originates from a woman under 30 with Graves' ophthalmopathy. Here the CDR3 DNA reads TGTGCCAGCGAAGGGGATTCTGGAAACACCATATATTTT. Translating it yields CASEGDSGNTIYF.